This T cell receptor beta chain was recovered during a study of CD8 T cells in ankylosing spondylitis. The study, taken as a whole, reports: From matched ankylosing spondylitis synovial fluid, disease-linked clones were reportedly recovered at significantly enriched levels.

A quantitative 5'-RACE method, one with molecular barcodes, was used to make TCR beta libraries. Using its own MiXCR run on the 5' RACE reads, TCRdb lists one record per CDR3 protein. The data hold 250,000 or so distinct CDR3 sequences, with more than 20% observed a single time. The CDR3 spans 12 residues. The trim removed 10 bases at V and 8 bases at J, leaving 8 bases unmatched. Per germline, CDR1 MNHNS and CDR2 SASEGT. For this clonotype: Its target is not known.

The chain links TRBV6-1 to TRBJ1-5; 7 bases fit TRBD1. The source material was blood, either unsorted or a sorted T cell fraction (not recorded which). This TCR came from a male donor with ankylosing spondylitis or in good health (not recorded which). The CDR3, as DNA: TGTGCCACCCGGGACAGTGGGAAGCCCCAGCATTTT. Translating gives CATRDSGKPQHF.